The 13 T cell receptor beta chains listed next were all sequenced from one sample in a study of long-term antiretroviral therapy in people with HIV. Researchers ran immunoSEQ v3.0 at survey level. Sequencing used immunoSEQ multiplex PCR; TCRdb keeps in-frame clones, though not all of them. This table holds tens of thousands of clones, more than 80% found once. The sequencing used unsorted PBMCs, collected about 5.2 years after starting antiretroviral therapy. These receptors were collected from a woman aged 40-49 years with HIV.

This rearrangement joins TRBV11-3 to TRBJ2-7; 7 nucleotides agree with TRBD1. CDR1 and CDR2 (germline): SGHNT, YENEEA. This CDR3 comprises 14 residues. J gave up 4 bases and V 0 bases, and 3 bases lay outside the gene matches. This CDR3 is CASSLEGTAYEQYF. CDR3 sequence (DNA): TGTGCCAGCAGCTTAGAGGGGACAGCTTACGAGCAGTACTTC.

This chain connects TRBV6-6 to TRBJ1-1; TRBD1 agrees at 7 bases. This CDR3 spans 14 amino acids. With V trimmed by 2 bases and J by 5 bases, 5 bases remained unmatched. Germline V gene data show CDR1 as MNHNY and CDR2 as SVGAGI (reference sequence). The CDR3 nucleotides are TGTGCCAGCAGTTACCCCGGACAGGATACTGAAGCTTTCTTT. Protein sequence: CASSYPGQDTEAFF.

This clone was counted a single time. This chain joins TRBV29-1 and TRBJ1-1, with 7 nucleotides matching TRBD1. Germline assignment: CDR1 SQVTM and CDR2 ANQGSEA. The V gene end was trimmed by 3 bases and the J gene end by 1 base; junction bases not matched to a gene: 5. The CDR3 sequence is 14 residues long. The CDR3 here is CSVDKAGGNTEAFF. CDR3 DNA: TGCAGCGTTGATAAGGCAGGGGGGAACACTGAAGCTTTCTTT.

This chain uses TRBV25-1 with TRBJ2-1; TRBD1 or TRBD2 may be the D gene (5 bases each). The CDR3 sequence is 14 residues long. V shed 9 bases and J shed 4 bases, with 16 bases lying between them. The germline gives CDR1 MGHDK, CDR2 SYGVNS. CDR3 nucleotide sequence: TGTGCCAGTCCACCCCACGGGGCTTACAATGAGCAGTTCTTC. This translates into CASPPHGAYNEQFF.

The rearrangement links TRBV9 to TRBJ1-3, with no clear D. CDR3 length: 15 amino acids. V was cut by 0 bases and J by 0 bases, with 7 bases left in between. Germline assignment: CDR1 SGDLS and CDR2 YYNGEE. The CDR3 DNA reads TGTGCCAGCAGCGTAGGTTCAGGCTCTGGAAACACCATATATTTT. Translating gives CASSVGSGSGNTIYF.

A word on this clone: An end of the junction does not agree with germline; a read error may underlie this. The rearrangement uses TRBV7-6 and TRBJ1-3, with a tentative D call TRBD1 (6 bases). The CDR3 length is 16 residues. From germline, CDR1 is SGHVS and CDR2 FNYEAQ. The CDR3 coding sequence is TGTGCCAGCAGCTTAGAGCCCGGGACACCGGGAAGCACCATATATTTT. This translates into CASSLEPGTPGSTIYF.

This clone has just one count. The chain joins TRBV19 to TRBJ2-7; 9 bases are a match to TRBD1. With 3 bases clipped from V and 4 bases from J, the junction kept 4 bases outside the gene matches. The germline CDR1 and CDR2 sequences are LNHDA and SQIVND (reference sequence). CDR3 length: 14 residues. CDR3 loop: CASSIGTGPYEQYF. The CDR3 DNA follows: TGTGCCAGTAGTATCGGGACAGGGCCTTACGAGCAGTACTTC.

This chain links TRBV27 with TRBJ1-1, with D unresolved. The CDR3 is 14 residues long. CDR1 and CDR2 from the germline V gene are MNHEY and SMNVEV (reference sequence). V shed 2 bases and J shed 11 bases, with 18 bases lying between them. CDR3 in DNA: TGTGCCAGCAGTTTAGAGTCAGGCCGCGGTCGGGCTTTCTTT. Protein: CASSLESGRGRAFF.

The CDR3: CASSGGDRYTGELFF. The CDR3 DNA follows: TGTGCCAGCAGCGGCGGAGACCGATACACCGGGGAGCTGTTTTTT. The J gene is TRBJ2-2, the V gene TRBV5-8; D unclear. The V end lost 4 bases, the J end lost 3 bases, and 13 bases lay between the germline ends. The germline V gene has CDR1 SGHTS and CDR2 YDEGEE. This CDR3 contains 15 residues.

The J gene is TRBJ2-5, the V gene TRBV5-1; D is possibly TRBD2 (7 bases). CDR3 size: 13 residues. The germline V gene has CDR1 SGHRS and CDR2 YFSETQ. V lost 2 bases to trimming and J lost 4 bases, with 9 bases between them. The CDR3 DNA is TGCGCCAGCAGCTTAAGGGGGGGAGAGACCCAGTACTTC. Amino acids: CASSLRGGETQYF.

The genes are TRBV27 and TRBJ2-1; 10 bases match TRBD1. Trimming cost V 5 bases and J 8 bases; bases outside gene matches: 12. The CDR3 runs 16 residues. Germline loops: CDR1 MNHEY, CDR2 SMNVEV (reference sequence). The CDR3: CASSTKPRTGGYEQFF. The CDR3, as DNA: TGTGCCAGCAGTACTAAGCCCAGGACAGGGGGTTATGAGCAGTTCTTC.

The rearrangement uses TRBV6-1 and TRBJ1-4; D not resolved. The CDR3 sequence is 12 residues long. V was shortened by 6 bases and J by 7 bases, with 9 bases between the two germline ends. CDR1 and CDR2 (germline): MNHNS, SASEGT. This CDR3 is CASRPTGEKLFF. The DNA for the CDR3 is TGTGCCAGCAGGCCGACGGGTGAAAAACTGTTTTTT.

This rearrangement joins TRBV29-1 to TRBJ2-1; 9 bases align to TRBD2. Germline V gene data show CDR1 as SQVTM and CDR2 as ANQGSEA. V was clipped by 6 bases and J by 8 bases; unmatched bases: 11. CDR3 length: 14 residues. This CDR3 reads CSVQEVRGGDEQFF. The CDR3 region has the DNA TGCAGCGTCCAGGAGGTGCGGGGGGGCGATGAGCAGTTCTTC.